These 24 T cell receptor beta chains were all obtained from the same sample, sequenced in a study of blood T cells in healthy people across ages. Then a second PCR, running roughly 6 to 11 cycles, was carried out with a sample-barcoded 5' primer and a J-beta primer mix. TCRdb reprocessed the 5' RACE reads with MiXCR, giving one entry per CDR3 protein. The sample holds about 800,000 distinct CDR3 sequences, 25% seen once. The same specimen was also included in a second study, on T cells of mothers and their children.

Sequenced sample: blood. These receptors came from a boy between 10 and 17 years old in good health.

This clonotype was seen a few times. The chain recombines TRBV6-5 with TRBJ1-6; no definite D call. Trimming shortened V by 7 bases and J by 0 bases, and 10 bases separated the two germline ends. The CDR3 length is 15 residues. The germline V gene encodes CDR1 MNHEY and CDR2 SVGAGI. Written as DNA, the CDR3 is TGTGCCAGCAAAGCAGAAAGCTCCTATAATTCACCCCTCCACTTT. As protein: CASKAESSYNSPLHF.

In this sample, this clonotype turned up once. The CDR3 is CASSFGLAVGTDTQYF. CDR3 coding DNA: TGTGCCAGCAGCTTCGGCCTAGCCGTTGGCACAGATACGCAGTATTTT. The V and J genes are TRBV7-9 and TRBJ2-3, with D perhaps TRBD2 (5 bases). The CDR3 length is 16 residues. Germline lookup yields CDR1 SEHNR and CDR2 FQNEAQ (reference sequence). The ends were cut back, 3 bases at V and 1 base at J, with 14 bases in the middle.

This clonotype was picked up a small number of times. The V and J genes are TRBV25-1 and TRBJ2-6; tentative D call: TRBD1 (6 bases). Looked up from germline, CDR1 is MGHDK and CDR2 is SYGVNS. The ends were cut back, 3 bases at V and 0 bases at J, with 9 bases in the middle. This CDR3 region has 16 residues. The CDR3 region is CASSDNRVSGANVLTF. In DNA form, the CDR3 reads TGTGCCAGCAGTGATAACAGGGTCTCTGGGGCCAACGTCCTGACTTTC.

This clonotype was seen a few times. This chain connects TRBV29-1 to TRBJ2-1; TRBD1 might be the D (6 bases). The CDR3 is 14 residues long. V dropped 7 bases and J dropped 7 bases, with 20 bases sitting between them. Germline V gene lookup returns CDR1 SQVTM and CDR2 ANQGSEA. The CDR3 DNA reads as TGCAGCGGTGTGAGTCCTGGTAGGGGGAATGAGCAGTTCTTC. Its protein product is CSGVSPGRGNEQFF.

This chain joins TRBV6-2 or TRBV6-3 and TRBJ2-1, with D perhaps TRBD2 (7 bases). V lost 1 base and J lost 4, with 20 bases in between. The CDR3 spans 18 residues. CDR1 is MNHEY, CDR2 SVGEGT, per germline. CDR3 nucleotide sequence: TGTGCCAGCAGTTACTATGTCGGTGGCAGGGGAGGGTACAATGAGCAGTTCTTC. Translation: CASSYYVGGRGGYNEQFF.

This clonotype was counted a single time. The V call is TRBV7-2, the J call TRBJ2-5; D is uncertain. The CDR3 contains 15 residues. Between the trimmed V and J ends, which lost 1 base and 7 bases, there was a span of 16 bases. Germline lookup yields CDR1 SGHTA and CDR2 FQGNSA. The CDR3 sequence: CASSLDSMALGTQYF. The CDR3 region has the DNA TGTGCCAGCAGCTTAGATTCGATGGCGTTGGGGACCCAGTACTTC.

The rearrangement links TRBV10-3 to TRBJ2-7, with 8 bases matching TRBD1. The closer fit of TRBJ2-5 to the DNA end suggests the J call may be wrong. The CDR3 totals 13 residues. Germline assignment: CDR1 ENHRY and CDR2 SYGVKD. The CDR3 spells CATHGQGEETQYF. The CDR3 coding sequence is TGTGCCACGCATGGACAGGGCGAAGAGACCCAGTACTTC.

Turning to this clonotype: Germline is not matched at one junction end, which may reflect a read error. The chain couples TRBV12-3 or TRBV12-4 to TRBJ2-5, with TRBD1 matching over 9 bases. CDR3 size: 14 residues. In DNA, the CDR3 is TGTGCCAGCAGTTCTGGGACAGGGCGAGAGGCCCAGTACTTC. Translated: CASSSGTGREAQYF.

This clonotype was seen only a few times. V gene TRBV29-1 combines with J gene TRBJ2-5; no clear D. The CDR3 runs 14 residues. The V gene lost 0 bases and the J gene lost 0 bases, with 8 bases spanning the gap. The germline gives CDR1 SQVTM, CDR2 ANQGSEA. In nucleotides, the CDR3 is TGCAGCGTTGAAGACCCTCCGAACCAAGAGACCCAGTACTTC. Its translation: CSVEDPPNQETQYF.

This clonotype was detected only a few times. CDR3 protein: CASSLDIDSALGGYTF. CDR3 nucleotide sequence: TGTGCCAGCAGCTTAGACATCGACAGCGCCCTCGGCGGCTACACCTTC. V usage is TRBV7-9 and J usage is TRBJ1-2; D is perhaps TRBD1 (5 bases). The CDR3 runs to 16 residues. CDR1 and CDR2 from the germline V gene are SEHNR and FQNEAQ (reference sequence). The V and J ends lost 1 base and 8 bases respectively, with 20 bases between them.

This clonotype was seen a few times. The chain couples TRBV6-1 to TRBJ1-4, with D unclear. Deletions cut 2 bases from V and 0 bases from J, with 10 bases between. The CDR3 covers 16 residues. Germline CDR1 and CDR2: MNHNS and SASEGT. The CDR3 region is CASSEFALATNEKLFF. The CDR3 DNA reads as TGTGCCAGCAGTGAATTTGCACTCGCAACTAATGAAAAACTGTTTTTT.

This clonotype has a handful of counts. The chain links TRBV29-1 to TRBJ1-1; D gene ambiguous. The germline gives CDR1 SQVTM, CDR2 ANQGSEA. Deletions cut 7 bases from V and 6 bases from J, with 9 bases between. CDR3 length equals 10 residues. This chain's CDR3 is CSAPTPEAFF. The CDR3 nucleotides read TGCAGCGCCCCGACCCCTGAAGCTTTCTTT.

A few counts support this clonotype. The CDR3 nucleotides are TGTGCCAGCAGCCCATCCCCCGCCTCTAACTATGGCTACACCTTC. It is translated as CASSPSPASNYGYTF. This rearrangement joins TRBV11-2 to TRBJ1-2; D is unresolved. The CDR3 extends over 15 amino acids. Germline assignment: CDR1 SGHAT and CDR2 FQNNGV. V was cut by 5 bases and J by 0 bases, with 13 bases left in between. Full variable domain (outside the CDR3, taken from reference TRBV11-2 and TRBJ1-2): EAGVAQSPRYKIIEKRQSVAFWCNPISGHATLYWYQQILGQGPKLLIQFQNNGVVDDSQLPKDRFSAERLKGVDSTLKIQPAKLEDSAVYLCASSPSPASNYGYTFGSGTRLTVV.

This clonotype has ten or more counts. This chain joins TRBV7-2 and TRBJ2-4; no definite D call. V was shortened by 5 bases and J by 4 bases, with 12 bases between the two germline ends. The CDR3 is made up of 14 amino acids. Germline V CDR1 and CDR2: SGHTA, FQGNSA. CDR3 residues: CASSRKTGKNIQYF. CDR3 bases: TGTGCCAGCAGCCGAAAAACTGGGAAAAACATTCAGTACTTC.

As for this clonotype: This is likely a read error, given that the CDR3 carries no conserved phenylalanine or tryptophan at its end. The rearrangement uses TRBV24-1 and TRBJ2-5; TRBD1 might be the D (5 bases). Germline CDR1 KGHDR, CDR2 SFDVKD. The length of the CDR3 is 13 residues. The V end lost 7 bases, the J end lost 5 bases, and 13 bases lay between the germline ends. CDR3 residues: CATRGQGRETQYL. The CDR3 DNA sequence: TGTGCCACCAGAGGACAAGGCCGGGAGACCCAGTACTTG.

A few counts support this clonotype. The CDR3 loop is CASSPFRELNEKLFF. The CDR3 region has the DNA TGTGCCAGCAGCCCGTTTAGGGAACTTAATGAAAAACTGTTTTTT. This sequence joins TRBV27 and TRBJ1-4, with D unresolved. V was clipped by 6 bases and J by 4 bases, with 15 bases between them. Germline lookup yields CDR1 MNHEY and CDR2 SMNVEV (reference sequence). The CDR3 is 15 amino acids.

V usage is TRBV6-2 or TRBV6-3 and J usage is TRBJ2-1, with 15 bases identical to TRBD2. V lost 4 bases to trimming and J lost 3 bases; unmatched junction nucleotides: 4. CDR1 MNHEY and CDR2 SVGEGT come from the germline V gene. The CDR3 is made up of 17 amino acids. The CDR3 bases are TGTGCCAGCAGTTGGACTAGCGGGGGGGCCTACTACAATGAGCAGTTCTTC. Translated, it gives CASSWTSGGAYYNEQFF.

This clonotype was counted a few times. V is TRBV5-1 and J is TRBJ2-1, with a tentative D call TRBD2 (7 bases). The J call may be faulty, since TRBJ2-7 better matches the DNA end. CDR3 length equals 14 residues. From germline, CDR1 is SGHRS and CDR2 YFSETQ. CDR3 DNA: TGCGCCAGCGACCCCACCGGGGGGCACTACGAGCAGTACTTC. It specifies CASDPTGGHYEQYF.

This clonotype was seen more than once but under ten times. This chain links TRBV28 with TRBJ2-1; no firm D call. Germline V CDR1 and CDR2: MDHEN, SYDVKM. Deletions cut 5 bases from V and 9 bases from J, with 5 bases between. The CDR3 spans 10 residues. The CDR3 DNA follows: TGTGCCAGCAGTAGAGGTGAGCAGTTCTTC. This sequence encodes CASSRGEQFF.

The CDR3 sequence is CASSQGRDPSYEQYF. The CDR3 DNA reads as TGCGCCAGCAGCCAAGGGCGGGACCCCTCCTACGAGCAGTACTTC. This chain joins TRBV4-3 and TRBJ2-7; maybe TRBD2 (6 bases). CDR3 length equals 15 residues. The germline gives CDR1 LGHNA, CDR2 YSLEER. Trimming cost V 1 base and J 0 bases, with 10 bases left between them.

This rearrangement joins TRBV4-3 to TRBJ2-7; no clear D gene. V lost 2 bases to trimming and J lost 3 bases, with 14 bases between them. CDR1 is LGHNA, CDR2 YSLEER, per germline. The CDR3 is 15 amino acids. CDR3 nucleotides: TGCGCCAGCAGCCAATTTATACAGTCCGTCTACGAGCAGTACTTC. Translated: CASSQFIQSVYEQYF.

CDR3 in DNA: TGTGCCAGCAGTTTAGAGCCGAAGGAGACCCAGTACTTC. It specifies CASSLEPKETQYF. The chain carries TRBV27 and TRBJ2-5; D gene uncertain. The CDR3 length is 13 residues. Trimming left V 2 bases short and J 5 bases short, with 9 bases between. CDR1 is MNHEY, CDR2 SMNVEV, per germline (reference sequence).

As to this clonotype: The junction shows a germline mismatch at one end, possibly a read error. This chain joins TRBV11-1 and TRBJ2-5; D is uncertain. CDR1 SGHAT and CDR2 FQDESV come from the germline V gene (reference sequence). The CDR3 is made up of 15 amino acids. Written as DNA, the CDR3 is TGCGCCAGCAGCTTAGTCGAAGCCCTCCAAGAGACCCAGTACTTC. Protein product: CASSLVEALQETQYF.

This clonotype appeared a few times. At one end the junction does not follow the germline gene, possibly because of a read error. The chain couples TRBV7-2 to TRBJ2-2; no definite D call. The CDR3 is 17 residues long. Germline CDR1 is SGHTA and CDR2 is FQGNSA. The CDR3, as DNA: TGCCCCCGGTTGGGGAACTATCGCCCTCAGAGTGGGGAGGAGCTGTTTTTT. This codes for CPRLGNYRPQSGEELFF.